Following are 32 T cell receptor beta chains from one sample sequenced in a study of CXCR3-negative and CXCR3-positive naive CD8 T cells. Study-level results: More hydrophobic TRB CDR3s were found in CXCR3-positive naive cells than in CXCR3-negative naive cells.

Via 5' RACE with UMI labels, TRB cDNA libraries were prepared. TCRdb processed the 5' RACE reads again and assigns one entry to each CDR3 protein, with no DNA. The clone table shows over 55,000 distinct CDR3 sequences, with the ten largest holding roughly 0.58%. Their specific antigens are unknown. The sequenced sample consisted of naive CXCR3+ CD8+ T cells from blood. Regarding subset: CD45RO-CCR7+CD27+CD95- naive CD8+ T cells expressing CXCR3 (TNR3+). All receptors come from a human donor in good health. Some clones in this sample may be carry-over from other donors' samples.

V and J are TRBV15 and TRBJ2-3; the TCRdb D gene call, TRBD1, has no DNA to confirm it. The CDR3 loop spans 15 amino acids. Per the germline V gene, CDR1 is LNHNV and CDR2 is YYDKDF (reference sequence). The CDR3 is CATSRGTVSTDTQYF.

The chain uses TRBV29-1 and TRBJ2-7. This CDR3 region has 12 residues. The germline gives CDR1 SQVTM, CDR2 ANQGSEA. The CDR3 is CSVVTVGFEQYF.

V gene TRBV9 combines with J gene TRBJ2-4; absent DNA, TCRdb's TRBD1 call cannot be checked. Germline CDR1 and CDR2: SGDLS and YYNGEE. CDR3 length: 15 amino acids. This CDR3 is CASSEQGMDKNIQYF.

CDR3 loop: CASSRGAQAFF. J is TRBJ1-1 and V is TRBV27. The CDR3 consists of 11 residues. In germline, CDR1 is MNHEY, CDR2 SMNVEV (reference sequence).

The rearrangement links TRBV27 to TRBJ2-1; TCRdb's assignment of TRBD2 cannot be checked, as there is no DNA. Germline V gives CDR1 MNHEY, CDR2 SMNVEV (reference sequence). The CDR3 sequence is 13 residues long. The chain's CDR3 is CATGLAGFSEQFF.

This CDR3 is CASSESLDLAGNTIYF. This chain joins TRBV25-1 and TRBJ1-3. CDR3 length: 16 residues. Per germline, CDR1 MGHDK and CDR2 SYGVNS.

CDR3 in amino acids: CATSSGSGTEQFF. The chain uses TRBV15 and TRBJ2-1; TCRdb outputs TRBD1, but without DNA this stays unchecked. CDR3 length: 13 amino acids. Germline V lookup: CDR1 LNHNV, CDR2 YYDKDF (reference sequence).

The rearrangement joins TRBV7-2 to TRBJ2-7. The CDR3 extends over 13 amino acids. The germline gives CDR1 SGHTA, CDR2 FQGNSA. The CDR3 spells CASRPHSTYEQYF.

The chain joins TRBV11-2 to TRBJ2-7; TCRdb gives TRBD1 as the D gene, but with no DNA this cannot be confirmed. Germline V gives CDR1 SGHAT, CDR2 FQNNGV. The CDR3 has 14 amino acids. The CDR3 here is CASSLSGQGLEQYF.

The rearrangement joins TRBV25-1 to TRBJ2-1; TCRdb's D call of TRBD1 is untestable without DNA. CDR3 size: 13 residues. The germline CDR1 and CDR2 sequences are MGHDK and SYGVNS. The CDR3 spells CATLDQGGYEQFF.

The rearrangement links TRBV19 to TRBJ2-1; no DNA is available, so the TRBD1 call from TCRdb remains unchecked. Looked up from germline, CDR1 is LNHDA and CDR2 is SQIVND (reference sequence). This CDR3 contains 19 residues. CDR3 residues: CASSTPRSDSKSSYNEQFF. The full variable domain, in which reference TRBV19 and TRBJ2-1 provide the parts outside the CDR3, is DGGITQSPKYLFRKEGQNVTLSCEQNLNHDAMYWYRQDPGQGLRLIYYSQIVNDFQKGDIAEGYSVSREKKESFPLTVTSAQKNPTAFYLCASSTPRSDSKSSYNEQFFGPGTRLTVL.

The chain joins TRBV4-1 to TRBJ1-2. The CDR3 contains 14 residues. Germline loops: CDR1 MGHRA, CDR2 YSYEKL. CDR3 loop: CASSQVFLGDGYTF.

The CDR3 reads CASSPRTGYMLETQYF. The chain employs TRBV7-8 and TRBJ2-5; TCRdb lists TRBD1, though no DNA is available to test this call. Germline V gene lookup returns CDR1 SGHVS and CDR2 FQNEAQ. The CDR3 runs 16 residues.

CDR3 protein: CASSQAAPTMNTEAFF. The rearrangement joins TRBV4-1 to TRBJ1-1. Germline values: CDR1 MGHRA, CDR2 YSYEKL. The CDR3 has 16 amino acids.

V is TRBV19 and J is TRBJ1-1; TCRdb returns TRBD1, unconfirmable since there is no DNA. The CDR3 totals 13 residues. Germline V lookup: CDR1 LNHDA, CDR2 SQIVND (reference sequence). The CDR3 is CASTPGQNTEAFF.

This rearrangement joins TRBV29-1 to TRBJ2-1; lacking DNA, the TRBD1 call made by TCRdb goes unchecked. Per the germline V gene, CDR1 is SQVTM and CDR2 is ANQGSEA. This CDR3 contains 15 residues. This chain's CDR3 is CSANPPTGDHNEQFF.

The chain combines TRBV7-9 with TRBJ2-1; TCRdb designates TRBD1, a call that cannot be tested without DNA. The germline V gene encodes CDR1 SEHNR and CDR2 FQNEAQ (reference sequence). This CDR3 spans 14 amino acids. The CDR3 spells CASCQGRSYNEQFF. Full variable domain (missing parts from reference TRBV7-9 and TRBJ2-1): DTGVSQNPRHKITKRGQNVTFRCDPISEHNRLYWYRQTLGQGPEFLTYFQNEAQLEKSRLLSDRFSAERPKGSFSTLEIQRTEQGDSAMYLCASCQGRSYNEQFFGPGTRLTVL.

This chain connects TRBV21-1 to TRBJ1-4. TRBV21-1 has pseudogene status. The CDR3 loop spans 12 amino acids. The CDR3 is CASPINNEKLFF.

The CDR3 sequence is CASTNTLTDRANTEAFF. The chain recombines TRBV7-9 with TRBJ1-1; checking the TCRdb D call of TRBD1 is not possible without DNA. The CDR3 extends over 17 amino acids. Looked up from germline, CDR1 is SEHNR and CDR2 is FQNEAQ (reference sequence).

The chain combines TRBV12-3 or TRBV12-4 with TRBJ2-7; the TRBD1 assignment by TCRdb is unverifiable without DNA. CDR3 length: 14 amino acids. This chain's CDR3 is CATGDEIGTYEQYF.

The rearrangement uses TRBV5-1 and TRBJ1-1; TCRdb reports TRBD1, a call that lacks DNA to check it against. Per the germline V gene, CDR1 is SGHRS and CDR2 is YFSETQ. This CDR3 spans 14 amino acids. CDR3 residues: CASGDRDMNTEAFF.

V is TRBV4-2 and J is TRBJ2-3; the D gene TCRdb calls, TRBD2, cannot be checked with no DNA. The germline V gene encodes CDR1 LGHNA and CDR2 YNFKEQ. This CDR3 spans 16 amino acids. This chain's CDR3 is CASSARGGSSTDTQYF.

The J gene is TRBJ2-7, the V gene TRBV2; the D gene TCRdb calls, TRBD1, cannot be checked with no DNA. Looked up from germline, CDR1 is SNHLY and CDR2 is FYNNEI. The CDR3 loop spans 13 amino acids. The CDR3: CASRAGQLYEQYF.

V and J are TRBV6-5 and TRBJ2-1; there is no DNA to check the TCRdb D call of TRBD2. The CDR3 runs to 14 residues. The V gene's germline CDR1 is MNHEY and CDR2 SVGAGI. The CDR3 sequence: CATHTSGENNEQFF.

The chain combines TRBV6-5 with TRBJ2-5; the TRBD1 assignment by TCRdb is unverifiable without DNA. Germline-derived CDR1 and CDR2 are MNHEY and SVGAGI. The CDR3 contains 15 residues. CDR3 sequence reads: CASSYDVGQQETQYF.

The V gene is TRBV10-1, the J gene TRBJ2-7. CDR1 and CDR2 (germline): WNHNN, SYGVQD (reference sequence). The CDR3 has 13 amino acids. CDR3 loop: CATSASDSYEQYF.

The V and J genes are TRBV6-4 and TRBJ2-2; TCRdb lists TRBD2, though no DNA is available to test this call. Germline assignment: CDR1 MRHNA and CDR2 SNTAGT. This CDR3 is built from 15 residues. CDR3: CASSLSDSNTGELFF.

This chain joins TRBV12-3 or TRBV12-4 and TRBJ1-5; without DNA, the TCRdb call of TRBD1 cannot be checked. This CDR3 has 15 amino acids. This chain's CDR3 is CASRDDGQSGQPQHF.

This chain links TRBV7-2 with TRBJ2-7; TCRdb's D gene call, TRBD1, goes unchecked for lack of DNA. This CDR3 has 13 residues. Germline lookup yields CDR1 SGHTA and CDR2 FQGNSA. Here the CDR3 reads CASSPTTGNEQYF.

V is TRBV4-3 and J is TRBJ2-2. CDR3 length: 15 residues. The germline gives CDR1 LGHNA, CDR2 YSLEER. The CDR3 protein is CASSRGYQNTGELFF.

This chain connects TRBV20-1 to TRBJ2-7; without DNA, the TCRdb call of TRBD2 cannot be checked. Per the germline V gene, CDR1 is DFQATT and CDR2 is SNEGSKA (reference sequence). The CDR3 contains 11 residues. The CDR3 is CSARLAGEQYF.

The gene calls are TRBV7-6 and TRBJ2-7; there is no DNA to check the TCRdb D call of TRBD2. The CDR3 is made up of 14 amino acids. The V gene's germline CDR1 is SGHVS and CDR2 FNYEAQ. The CDR3 region is CASSWGTLDYEQYF.